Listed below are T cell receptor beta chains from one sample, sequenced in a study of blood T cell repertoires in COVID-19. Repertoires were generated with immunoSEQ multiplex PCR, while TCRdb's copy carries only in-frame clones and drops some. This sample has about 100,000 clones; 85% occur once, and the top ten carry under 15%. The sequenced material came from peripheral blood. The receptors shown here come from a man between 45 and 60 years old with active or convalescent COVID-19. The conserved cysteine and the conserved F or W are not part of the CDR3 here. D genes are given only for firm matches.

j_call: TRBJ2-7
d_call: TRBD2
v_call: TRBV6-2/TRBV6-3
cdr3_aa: ASSYSVGRGNYEQY

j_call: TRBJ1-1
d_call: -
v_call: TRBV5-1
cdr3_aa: ASSSGNTEAF

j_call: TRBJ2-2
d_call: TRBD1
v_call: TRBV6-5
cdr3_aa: ASSWTGPNTGELF

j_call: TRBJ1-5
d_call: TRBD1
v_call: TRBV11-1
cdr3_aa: ASSFDRVSPQH

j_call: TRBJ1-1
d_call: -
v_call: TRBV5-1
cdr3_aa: ASSSLQEAF

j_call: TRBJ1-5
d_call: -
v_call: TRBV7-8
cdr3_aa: ASSFRGVQPQH

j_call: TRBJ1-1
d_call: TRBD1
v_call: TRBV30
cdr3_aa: AWSQGTGVTEAF

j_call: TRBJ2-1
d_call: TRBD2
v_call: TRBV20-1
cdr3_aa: SASDGGRLNEQF

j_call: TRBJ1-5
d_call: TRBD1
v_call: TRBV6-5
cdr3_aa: ASSPLGQNNQPQH

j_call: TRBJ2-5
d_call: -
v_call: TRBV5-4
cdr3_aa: ASSLARSGGEETQY

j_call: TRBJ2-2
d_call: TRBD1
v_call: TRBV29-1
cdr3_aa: SVEDERARGYTGELF

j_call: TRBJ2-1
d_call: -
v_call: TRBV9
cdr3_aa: ASSPRGLGEQF

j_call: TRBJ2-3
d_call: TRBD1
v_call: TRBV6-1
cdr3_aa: ASSEWGQGADTQY

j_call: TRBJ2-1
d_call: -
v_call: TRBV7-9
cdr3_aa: ASSRSNEQF

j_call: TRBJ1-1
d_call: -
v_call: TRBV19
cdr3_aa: ASSPWRGNTEAF

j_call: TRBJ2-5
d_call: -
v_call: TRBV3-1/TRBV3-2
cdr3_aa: ASSQRGGQETQY

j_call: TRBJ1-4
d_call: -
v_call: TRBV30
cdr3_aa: AWSKSGDGEKLF

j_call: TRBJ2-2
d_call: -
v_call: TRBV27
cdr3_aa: ASSSSPVGGRISTGELF

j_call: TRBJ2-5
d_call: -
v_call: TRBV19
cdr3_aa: ASSNGPQARQTQY

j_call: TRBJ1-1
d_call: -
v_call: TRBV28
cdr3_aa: ASSPKGGKNTEAF

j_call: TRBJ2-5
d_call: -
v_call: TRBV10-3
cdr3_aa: AISEQTIETQY

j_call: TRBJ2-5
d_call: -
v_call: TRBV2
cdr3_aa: ASSNQGGETQY

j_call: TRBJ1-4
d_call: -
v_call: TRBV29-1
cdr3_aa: SVSTSGQPNEKLF

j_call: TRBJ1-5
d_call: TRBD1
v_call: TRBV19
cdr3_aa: ASNARQGGNQPQH

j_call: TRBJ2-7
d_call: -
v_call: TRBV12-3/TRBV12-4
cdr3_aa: ASSMGGYEQY

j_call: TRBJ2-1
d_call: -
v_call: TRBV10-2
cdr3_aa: AAGISSYNEQF

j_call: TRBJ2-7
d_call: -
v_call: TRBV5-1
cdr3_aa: ASSVDVGGEQY

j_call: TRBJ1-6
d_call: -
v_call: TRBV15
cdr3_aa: ATSRDRGSNSPLH

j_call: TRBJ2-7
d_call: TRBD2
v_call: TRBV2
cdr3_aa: ASSERLAGVEY

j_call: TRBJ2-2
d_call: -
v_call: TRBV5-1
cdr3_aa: ASSSSWPTNTGELF

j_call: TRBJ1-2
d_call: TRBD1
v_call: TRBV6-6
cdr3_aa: ASIEDRNDYGYT

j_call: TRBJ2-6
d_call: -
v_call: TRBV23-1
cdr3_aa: ASSQPPRGAFGANVLT

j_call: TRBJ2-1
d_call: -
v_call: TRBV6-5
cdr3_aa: ASIQYNEQF

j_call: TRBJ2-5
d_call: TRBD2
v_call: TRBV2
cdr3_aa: AGTSGRPGTQY

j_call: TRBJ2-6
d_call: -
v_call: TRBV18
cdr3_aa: ASSPPHRAGANVLT

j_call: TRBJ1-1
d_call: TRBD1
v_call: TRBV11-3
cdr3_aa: ASSLWTGMNTEAF

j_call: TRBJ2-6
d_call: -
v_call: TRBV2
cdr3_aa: ASSWGDGPGANVLT

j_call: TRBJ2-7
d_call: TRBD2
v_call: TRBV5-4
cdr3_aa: ASSSSGSGEQY